The next 7 T cell receptor beta chains were all read from a single sample in a study of blood T cell repertoires in COVID-19. The assay was immunoSEQ multiplex PCR, and TCRdb's table has in-frame clones only and misses some. The repertoire consists of 25,000 to 35,000 clones, with about 80% occurring once and the leading ten covering about 2%. The specimen was peripheral blood. Receptor source: a man older than 75 with active or convalescent COVID-19.

This clone appeared a few times. The V call is TRBV21-1, the J call TRBJ2-3; the table names TRBD2, a call not compared with the DNA. TRBV21-1 is listed as a pseudogene. The CDR3 is 18 amino acids. CDR3 nucleotide sequence: TGTGCCAGCAGCAAAGCGAGGGGACTCATAGGGCCCACAGATACGCAGTATTTT. It yields the protein CASSKARGLIGPTDTQYF.

The gene calls are TRBV19 and TRBJ2-4, with D possibly matching TRBD1 (6 bases). Trimming took off 7 bases at V and 2 bases at J, with 21 bases between the two ends. From germline, CDR1 is LNHDA and CDR2 SQIVND (reference sequence). The CDR3 extends over 17 amino acids. DNA for the CDR3: TGTGCCAGTAACAAATCTAGGGGGATCGGACCCAAAAACATTCAGTACTTC. Amino acid sequence: CASNKSRGIGPKNIQYF.

The chain uses TRBV5-6 and TRBJ1-5, with a possible D match to TRBD1 (6 bases). Per germline, CDR1 SGHDT and CDR2 YYEEEE. The CDR3 has 14 amino acids. V lost 6 bases and J 5 bases, leaving 15 bases between the germline ends. DNA for the CDR3: TGTGCCAGCACCCGAACAGGGCGGGATCAGCCCCAGCATTTT. Amino acid sequence: CASTRTGRDQPQHF.

The chain uses TRBV7-9 and TRBJ2-5, with 7 bases identical to TRBD2. V was clipped by 3 bases and J by 4 bases; unmatched bases: 8. The CDR3 sequence is 15 residues long. CDR1 is SEHNR and CDR2 is FQNEAQ in the germline V gene (reference sequence). CDR3 nucleotide sequence: TGTGCCAGCAGCTTTTACGGCGGGAGCACAGAGACCCAGTACTTC. Its protein is CASSFYGGSTETQYF.

The V and J genes are TRBV7-9 and TRBJ1-2, with D perhaps TRBD1 (6 bases). The CDR3 is 15 residues long. Germline assignment: CDR1 SEHNR and CDR2 FQNEAQ (reference sequence). V lost 6 bases to trimming and J lost 8 bases, with 22 bases between them. The CDR3 sequence is CASRVSLGASFGYTF. CDR3 in DNA: TGTGCCAGCAGGGTTTCGTTGGGGGCTTCGTTCGGCTACACCTTC.

Details on this clone: The junction does not match germline at one end; this may be a read error. The rearrangement joins TRBV2 to TRBJ2-7; 7 bases map to TRBD1. CDR1 and CDR2 (germline): SNHLY, FYNNEI. The CDR3 runs to 9 residues. CDR3 sequence reads: CASGQEQNF. The CDR3 DNA follows: TGTGCCAGCGGACAGGAACAGAACTTC. Full variable domain (remainder filled in from reference TRBV2 and TRBJ2-7): EPEVTQTPSHQVTQMGQEVILRCVPISNHLYFYWYRQILGQKVEFLVSFYNNEISEKSEIFDDQFSVERPDGSNFTLKIRSTKLEDSAMYFCASGQEQNFGPGTRLTVT.

V gene TRBV5-5 combines with J gene TRBJ1-3; D ambiguous. The CDR3 loop spans 15 amino acids. The V end was cut by 7 bases, the J end by 4 bases, with 18 bases between. Germline loops: CDR1 SGHKS, CDR2 YYEKEE (reference sequence). CDR3 in amino acids: CASGPGATSGNTIYF. In DNA form, the CDR3 reads TGTGCCAGCGGCCCCGGCGCGACATCCGGAAACACCATATATTTT. Filled out from reference TRBV5-5 and TRBJ1-3, the complete variable domain reads DAGVTQSPTHLIKTRGQQVTLRCSPISGHKSVSWYQQVLGQGPQFIFQYYEKEERGRGNFPDRFSARQFPNYSSELNVNALLLGDSALYLCASGPGATSGNTIYFGEGSWLTVV.